This T cell receptor beta chain derives from a study of beta chain features in type 1 diabetes. This CDR3 is 17 amino acids long. In germline, CDR1 is SGDLS, CDR2 YYNGEE. Deletions cut 3 bases from V and 0 bases from J, with 17 bases between. Study-level results: Reduced insertions and increased deletions marked VDJ junctions in type 1 diabetes patients. Moderate yet significant TCRB CDR3 shortening was seen in Type 1 diabetes patients in all four CD4+ subsets. Sequencing the cDNA could make cells with high TCR expression show up more than they should.

On this clone itself: Its antigen is not known.

Each donor gave one heparinised blood draw averaging approximately 100 mL. Expressed TCRB transcripts were sequenced because the isolated RNA had all been reverse transcribed beforehand. The repertoire was sequenced with immunoSEQ multiplex PCR; TCRdb's copy has only in-frame clones and lacks some. The data contain under 300,000 clones, approximately 8% of them singletons. The material sequenced was central memory CD4+ T cells from blood. The rearrangement uses TRBV9 and TRBJ2-3, with a weak D call TRBD2 (7 bases). The origin of this receptor is a young woman in good health. The CDR3 region has the DNA TGTGCCAGCAGCGAAGGGATAGGGGGAGGGAGCACAGATACGCAGTATTTT. This sequence encodes CASSEGIGGGSTDTQYF.